One and the same sample provided the 25 T cell receptor beta chains below, sequenced in a study of shared clonotypes between healthy human individuals. The method was immunoSEQ multiplex PCR; TCRdb's version includes in-frame clones alone and lacks a portion of them. The sample shows just over 95,000 clones, roughly 69% of them seen only once. Sequenced input: memory CD8+ T cells sorted from blood. As for subset: CD45RO+ cells pooled with CCR7-negative TemRA cells. The receptor source for this set is a man aged 25 to 45 in good health.

This clone was counted many times. The chain uses TRBV19 and TRBJ2-1, with D possibly being TRBD2 (6 bases). The CDR3 covers 14 residues. Germline CDR1 and CDR2: LNHDA and SQIVND (reference sequence). Trimming left V 3 bases short and J 6 bases short, with 12 bases between. In DNA, the CDR3 is TGTGCCAGTAGTATTGGGGGGATCAGCAATGAGCAGTTCTTC. Translating it yields CASSIGGISNEQFF.

This clone was observed a few times. V is TRBV4-2 and J is TRBJ1-5; no reliable D call. Germline CDR1 and CDR2: LGHNA and YNFKEQ. The CDR3 sequence is 19 residues long. Trimming took 0 bases from V and 0 from J, leaving 18 bases between them. Here the CDR3 DNA reads TGTGCCAGCAGCCAAGATTTCGGGCCCACCGCTTATAGCAATCAGCCCCAGCATTTT. Translating it yields CASSQDFGPTAYSNQPQHF.

This clone has more than one count but fewer than ten. The chain joins TRBV25-1 to TRBJ2-1; 9 bases line up with TRBD2. The germline V gene encodes CDR1 MGHDK and CDR2 SYGVNS. This CDR3 region has 13 residues. Losses at the gene ends were 7 bases for V and 7 bases for J; bases not matched to a gene: 5. CDR3 in amino acids: CASNSGSRNEQFF. In nucleotides, the CDR3 is TGTGCCAGCAATAGCGGGAGTCGGAATGAGCAGTTCTTC.

In this sample, this clone turned up a few times. This rearrangement joins TRBV5-5 to TRBJ1-1, with unresolved D. Germline-derived CDR1 and CDR2 are SGHKS and YYEKEE (reference sequence). V was clipped by 2 bases and J by 0 bases, with 11 bases between them. The length of the CDR3 is 15 residues. CDR3 protein: CASSFDGLMNTEAFF. The CDR3 region has the DNA TGTGCCAGCAGCTTCGACGGCCTAATGAACACTGAAGCTTTCTTT.

CDR3 sequence: CASSEGPTDTQYF. The CDR3, as DNA: TGTGCCAGCAGCGAGGGGCCCACAGATACGCAGTATTTT. This chain joins TRBV2 and TRBJ2-3; D could derive from TRBD1 or TRBD2 (5 bases each). The germline V gene has CDR1 SNHLY and CDR2 FYNNEI. This CDR3 comprises 13 residues. Trimming took off 6 bases at V and 2 bases at J, with 9 bases between the two ends.

The rearrangement joins TRBV28 to TRBJ1-4, with 7 bases that match TRBD1. With V trimmed by 6 bases and J by 4 bases, 5 bases remained unmatched. The length of the CDR3 is 14 residues. Germline lookup yields CDR1 MDHEN and CDR2 SYDVKM. DNA for the CDR3: TGTGCCAGCAGCCTCCAGGGGGATAATGAAAAACTGTTTTTT. Translating gives CASSLQGDNEKLFF.

This clone was seen a few times. The chain is built from TRBV10-1 and TRBJ1-5; 9 bases are a match to TRBD1. The CDR3 has 17 amino acids. V trimming: 6 bases; J trimming: 0 bases; junction bases outside the gene matches: 9. Germline CDR1 reads WNHNN; CDR2 reads SYGVQD (reference sequence). CDR3 sequence: CASRQGQGAYSNQPQHF. As DNA, the CDR3 is TGCGCCAGCAGGCAGGGACAGGGCGCGTATAGCAATCAGCCCCAGCATTTT.

This clone was observed a few times. The same CDR3 also results from other DNA sequences found in this sample. The genes are TRBV11-2 and TRBJ2-3, with D unresolved. Trimming left V 1 base short and J 5 bases short, with 4 bases between. The germline V gene encodes CDR1 SGHAT and CDR2 FQNNGV. The CDR3 has 12 residues. CDR3 region: CASSLGGDTQYF. The CDR3 DNA sequence: TGTGCCAGCAGCTTAGGGGGAGATACGCAGTATTTT.

V and J are TRBV7-9 and TRBJ2-2; D is unclear. Trimming cost V 6 bases and J 6 bases, with 11 bases left between them. The CDR3 is made up of 13 amino acids. Germline values: CDR1 SEHNR, CDR2 FQNEAQ (reference sequence). The CDR3 bases are TGTGCCAGCAGTTTTACCCCACCCGGGGAGCTGTTTTTT. It encodes CASSFTPPGELFF. Drawing the rest from reference TRBV7-9 and TRBJ2-2, the complete variable domain is DTGVSQNPRHKITKRGQNVTFRCDPISEHNRLYWYRQTLGQGPEFLTYFQNEAQLEKSRLLSDRFSAERPKGSFSTLEIQRTEQGDSAMYLCASSFTPPGELFFGEGSRLTVL.

This chain links TRBV7-2 with TRBJ1-2, with D maybe TRBD1 (6 bases). Trimming took 2 bases from V and 3 from J, leaving 13 bases between them. The CDR3 has 15 residues. Germline CDR1 and CDR2: SGHTA and FQGNSA. The CDR3 region has the DNA TGTGCCAGCAGCTTATGGCCAGGGGCCGACTATGGCTACACCTTC. Translated, it gives CASSLWPGADYGYTF.

As to this clone: A read error is the likely source, as a far larger clone sits one nucleotide away. The same CDR3 is also encoded by other DNA sequences in this sample. The chain couples TRBV28 to TRBJ1-1; D remains ambiguous. The CDR3 sequence is 13 residues long. Germline values: CDR1 MDHEN, CDR2 SYDVKM. V was trimmed by 6 bases and J by 1 base, leaving 9 bases between them. CDR3 amino acids: CASSPQRNTEAFF. The CDR3 DNA is TGTGCCAGCAGCCCCCAACGGAACACTGAAGCTTTCTTT.

This chain links TRBV2 with TRBJ2-4; D unresolved. Between the trimmed V and J ends, which lost 3 bases and 7 bases, there was a span of 13 bases. Germline V gene data show CDR1 as SNHLY and CDR2 as FYNNEI. The CDR3 loop spans 14 amino acids. Here the CDR3 reads CASSDPDLGNIQYF. In nucleotides, the CDR3 is TGTGCCAGCAGTGACCCGGACCTCGGGAACATTCAGTACTTC. Using reference TRBV2 and TRBJ2-4 for the parts outside the CDR3, the full variable domain is EPEVTQTPSHQVTQMGQEVILRCVPISNHLYFYWYRQILGQKVEFLVSFYNNEISEKSEIFDDQFSVERPDGSNFTLKIRSTKLEDSAMYFCASSDPDLGNIQYFGAGTRLSVL.

This clone was seen just once. CDR3 DNA: TGTGCCAGCAGCTTAGTAGGGACAGGGGACACTGAAGCTTTCTTT. This translates into CASSLVGTGDTEAFF. The chain joins TRBV7-9 to TRBJ1-1; the match to TRBD1 covers 10 bases. The ends lost 1 base at V and 3 bases at J; junction bases unmatched: 2. Germline V lookup: CDR1 SEHNR, CDR2 FQNEAQ (reference sequence). The CDR3 consists of 15 residues.

The sample holds a few counts of this clone. The rearrangement joins TRBV10-1 to TRBJ2-1; D gene ambiguous. The CDR3 is 14 residues long. Trimming left V 2 bases short and J 10 bases short, with 15 bases between. Germline values: CDR1 WNHNN, CDR2 SYGVQD (reference sequence). CDR3 DNA: TGCGCCAGCAGTGAGAGGAGATTAGCCTTAGAGCAGTTCTTC. Encoded protein: CASSERRLALEQFF.

The rearrangement uses TRBV27 and TRBJ2-7; 8 bases line up with TRBD1. The ends lost 5 bases at V and 2 bases at J; junction bases unmatched: 5. Looked up from germline, CDR1 is MNHEY and CDR2 is SMNVEV (reference sequence). This CDR3 has 14 residues. CDR3 nucleotides: TGTGCCAGCAGTCAGACAGGGGAGGCCTACGAGCAGTACTTC. Translated, it gives CASSQTGEAYEQYF.

V usage is TRBV9 and J usage is TRBJ2-7, with a possible D match to TRBD1 (5 bases). The length of the CDR3 is 12 residues. Trimming stripped 3 bases from V and 3 bases from J, with 7 bases between. Germline V gene data show CDR1 as SGDLS and CDR2 as YYNGEE. The CDR3 region is CASSAQGYEQYF. The CDR3 nucleotides are TGTGCCAGCAGCGCCCAGGGCTACGAGCAGTACTTC.

This clone was detected once. The chain combines TRBV7-2 with TRBJ2-3; weak D call: TRBD2 (5 bases). The CDR3 sequence is 18 residues long. Germline V CDR1 and CDR2: SGHTA, FQGNSA. With 5 bases removed from V and 0 bases from J, the gap between germline ends came to 21 bases. CDR3 nucleotide sequence: TGTGCCAGCAGCCAGGACCGAACGAGCGGAAAAAGCACAGATACGCAGTATTTT. It is translated as CASSQDRTSGKSTDTQYF.

The rearrangement links TRBV5-1 to TRBJ2-1, with 10 bases lining up with TRBD2. Looked up from germline, CDR1 is SGHRS and CDR2 is YFSETQ. Trimming removed 2 bases from V and 8 bases from J; junction bases left unmatched: 16. The CDR3 has 18 amino acids. The CDR3 nucleotides are TGCGCCAGCAGCTTTCCTCCTAGCGGGAGCGTGCGAGGAGATGAGCAGTTCTTC. It translates to CASSFPPSGSVRGDEQFF. Based on the CDR3 plus reference TRBV5-1 and TRBJ2-1, the full variable domain is KAGVTQTPRYLIKTRGQQVTLSCSPISGHRSVSWYQQTPGQGLQFLFEYFSETQRNKGNFPGRFSGRQFSNSRSEMNVSTLELGDSALYLCASSFPPSGSVRGDEQFFGPGTRLTVL.

V is TRBV28 and J is TRBJ2-7; unclear D gene. Trimming pared 7 bases from V and 4 bases from J, leaving 11 bases between. Germline V gene lookup returns CDR1 MDHEN and CDR2 SYDVKM. The CDR3 spans 12 residues. The CDR3 DNA sequence: TGTGCCAGCACCGAGGAGACTTACGAGCAGTACTTC. Translating it yields CASTEETYEQYF.

J is TRBJ2-7 and V is TRBV28; D is perhaps TRBD1 (6 bases). CDR3 size: 14 residues. V was trimmed by 3 bases and J by 7 bases, leaving 16 bases between them. Germline CDR1 reads MDHEN; CDR2 reads SYDVKM. CDR3 loop: CASSFPDREAEQYF. The CDR3 DNA reads TGTGCCAGCAGTTTCCCGGACAGAGAGGCAGAGCAGTACTTC.

The chain employs TRBV18 and TRBJ2-1, with 7 bases fitting TRBD1. Germline V gene lookup returns CDR1 KGHSH and CDR2 LQKENI. The CDR3 is made up of 14 amino acids. With V trimmed by 7 bases and J by 7 bases, 10 bases remained unmatched. CDR3 amino acids: CASLGTENRNEQFF. CDR3 bases: TGTGCCAGCTTGGGGACAGAAAATCGAAATGAGCAGTTCTTC.

About this clone: Other DNA sequences in this specimen translate into the identical CDR3. V gene TRBV7-9 combines with J gene TRBJ2-2; D is unclear. Germline CDR1 and CDR2: SEHNR and FQNEAQ (reference sequence). This CDR3 spans 12 amino acids. V was trimmed by 5 bases and J by 7 bases, leaving 8 bases between them. CDR3 coding DNA: TGTGCCAGCAGCCTCTGGGACGGGGAGCTGTTTTTT. Translation gives CASSLWDGELFF. Using reference TRBV7-9 and TRBJ2-2 for the parts outside the CDR3, the full variable domain is DTGVSQNPRHKITKRGQNVTFRCDPISEHNRLYWYRQTLGQGPEFLTYFQNEAQLEKSRLLSDRFSAERPKGSFSTLEIQRTEQGDSAMYLCASSLWDGELFFGEGSRLTVL.

This clone was observed a single time. The V call is TRBV11-2, the J call TRBJ2-1, with D possibly TRBD2 on 5 matching bases. The V end lost 5 bases, the J end lost 2 bases, and 13 bases lay between the germline ends. The germline CDR1 and CDR2 sequences are SGHAT and FQNNGV. This CDR3 contains 15 residues. The CDR3 DNA reads as TGTGCCAGCAGCCGCGCACGGGGTGCCTACAATGAGCAGTTCTTC. Its translation: CASSRARGAYNEQFF.

This clone was seen a few times. This sequence joins TRBV11-2 and TRBJ2-1; a weak D match, TRBD1 (5 bases). The CDR3 length is 12 residues. Looked up from germline, CDR1 is SGHAT and CDR2 is FQNNGV. V gave up 5 bases and J gave up 10 bases, with 12 bases separating them. The CDR3 region is CASSRRVPEQFF. Written as DNA, the CDR3 is TGTGCCAGCAGCCGCAGGGTGCCGGAGCAGTTCTTC.

Points on this clone: Other DNA sequences in this sample translate to the same CDR3. The chain carries TRBV5-4 and TRBJ2-3; the match to TRBD2 covers 7 bases. In germline, CDR1 is SGHNT, CDR2 YYREEE (reference sequence). Unmatched junction bases numbered 3, after V lost 7 bases and J lost 4 bases. The CDR3 spans 12 residues. DNA for the CDR3: TGTGCCAGCGGGAGGGAGGCAGATACGCAGTATTTT. It codes for CASGREADTQYF.